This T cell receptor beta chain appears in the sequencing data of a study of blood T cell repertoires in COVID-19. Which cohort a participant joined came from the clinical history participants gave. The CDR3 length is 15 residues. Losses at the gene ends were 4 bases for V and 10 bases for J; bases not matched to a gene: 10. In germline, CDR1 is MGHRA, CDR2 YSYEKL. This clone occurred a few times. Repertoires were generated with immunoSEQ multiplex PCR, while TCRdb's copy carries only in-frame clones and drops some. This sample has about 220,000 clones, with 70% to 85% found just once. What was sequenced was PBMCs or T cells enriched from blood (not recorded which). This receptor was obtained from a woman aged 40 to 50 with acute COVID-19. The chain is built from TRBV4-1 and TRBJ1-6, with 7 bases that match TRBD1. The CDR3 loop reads CASSPRDSPLSPLHF. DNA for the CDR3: TGCGCCAGCAGCCCCCGGGACAGTCCATTATCACCCCTCCACTTT.